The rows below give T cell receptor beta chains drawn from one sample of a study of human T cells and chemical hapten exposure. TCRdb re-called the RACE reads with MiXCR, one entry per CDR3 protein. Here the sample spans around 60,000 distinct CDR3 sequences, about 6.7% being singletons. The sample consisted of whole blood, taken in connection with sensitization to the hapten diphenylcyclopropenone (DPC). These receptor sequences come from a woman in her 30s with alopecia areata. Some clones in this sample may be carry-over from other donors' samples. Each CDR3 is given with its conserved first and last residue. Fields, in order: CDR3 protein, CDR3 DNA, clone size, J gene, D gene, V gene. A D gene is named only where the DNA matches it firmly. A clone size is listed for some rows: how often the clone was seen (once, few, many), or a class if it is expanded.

CDR3 protein: CASSGSPGSYSYEQYF
CDR3 DNA: TGTGCCAGCAGTGGATCGCCCGGGTCTTACTCCTACGAGCAGTACTTC
clone size: few
J gene: TRBJ2-7
D gene: NA
V gene: TRBV2

CDR3 protein: CASSDPSGANSPLHF
CDR3 DNA: TGTGCCAGCAGTGACCCCAGCGGGGCGAATTCACCCCTCCACTTT
clone size: NA
J gene: TRBJ1-6
D gene: NA
V gene: TRBV6-4

CDR3 protein: CSARDRGFLGQAFF
CDR3 DNA: TGCAGTGCTAGAGATCGAGGCTTTCTGGGGCAAGCTTTCTTT
clone size: many
J gene: TRBJ1-1
D gene: NA
V gene: TRBV20-1

CDR3 protein: CASSLRVRVYNSPLHF
CDR3 DNA: TGTGCCAGCAGCTTACGGGTCAGAGTCTATAATTCACCCCTCCACTTT
clone size: many
J gene: TRBJ1-6
D gene: NA
V gene: TRBV13

CDR3 protein: CASGLWGSGMNTEAFF
CDR3 DNA: TGTGCTAGTGGTTTGTGGGGGTCGGGAATGAACACTGAAGCTTTCTTT
clone size: many
J gene: TRBJ1-1
D gene: NA
V gene: TRBV12-5

CDR3 protein: CASSSYGTGFNEQYF
CDR3 DNA: TGTGCCAGCAGCTCGTACGGGACAGGGTTCAACGAGCAGTACTTC
clone size: many
J gene: TRBJ2-7
D gene: TRBD1
V gene: TRBV12-3/TRBV12-4

CDR3 protein: CASNRRQHTEAFF
CDR3 DNA: TGTGCCAGCAATAGAAGACAGCACACTGAAGCTTTCTTT
clone size: many
J gene: TRBJ1-1
D gene: NA
V gene: TRBV6-5

CDR3 protein: CASSLSSNTEAFF
CDR3 DNA: TGTGCCAGCAGCTTGTCTTCGAACACTGAAGCTTTCTTT
clone size: many
J gene: TRBJ1-1
D gene: NA
V gene: TRBV13

CDR3 protein: CASTVMTSGDYEQYF
CDR3 DNA: TGTGCCAGCACCGTTATGACTAGCGGGGACTACGAGCAGTACTTC
clone size: NA
J gene: TRBJ2-7
D gene: TRBD2
V gene: TRBV6-5

CDR3 protein: CASSFLSGGVDEQFF
CDR3 DNA: TGTGCCAGCAGCTTTCTGAGCGGGGGGGTCGATGAGCAGTTCTTC
clone size: many
J gene: TRBJ2-1
D gene: TRBD2
V gene: TRBV7-2

CDR3 protein: CSGGQQNTEAFF
CDR3 DNA: TGCAGCGGAGGACAGCAAAACACTGAAGCTTTCTTT
clone size: many
J gene: TRBJ1-1
D gene: NA
V gene: TRBV29-1

CDR3 protein: CASSSGQGAYEQYF
CDR3 DNA: TGTGCCAGCAGCTCCGGACAGGGGGCCTACGAGCAGTACTTC
clone size: many
J gene: TRBJ2-7
D gene: TRBD1
V gene: TRBV5-4

CDR3 protein: CASSGRTGLRTDTQYF
CDR3 DNA: TGTGCCAGCAGCGGCAGGACAGGCCTACGCACAGATACGCAGTATTTT
clone size: NA
J gene: TRBJ2-3
D gene: TRBD1
V gene: TRBV7-2

CDR3 protein: CATKIQYF
CDR3 DNA: TGTGCCACCAAGATTCAGTACTTC
clone size: many
J gene: TRBJ2-4
D gene: NA
V gene: TRBV24-1

CDR3 protein: CASSLVTGAGNTIYF
CDR3 DNA: TGTGCCAGCAGCTTAGTTACAGGGGCTGGAAACACCATATATTTT
clone size: many
J gene: TRBJ1-3
D gene: TRBD1
V gene: TRBV7-2

CDR3 protein: CSVVTGKGQPQHF
CDR3 DNA: TGCAGCGTTGTGACAGGGAAGGGTCAGCCCCAGCATTTT
clone size: few
J gene: TRBJ1-5
D gene: TRBD1
V gene: TRBV29-1

CDR3 protein: CASRISGTENQPQHF
CDR3 DNA: TGTGCCAGCAGGATTTCCGGGACAGAGAATCAGCCCCAGCATTTT
clone size: NA
J gene: TRBJ1-5
D gene: TRBD1
V gene: TRBV12-3/TRBV12-4

CDR3 protein: CASTQGWGYTF
CDR3 DNA: TGTGCCAGTACTCAGGGCTGGGGCTACACCTTC
clone size: many
J gene: TRBJ1-2
D gene: NA
V gene: TRBV2

CDR3 protein: CASSLVGQGAGELFF
CDR3 DNA: TGCGCCAGCAGCTTGGTTGGACAGGGGGCCGGGGAGCTGTTTTTT
clone size: few
J gene: TRBJ2-2
D gene: TRBD1
V gene: TRBV5-1

CDR3 protein: CASSYSKAVRSEQYF
CDR3 DNA: TGTGCCAGCAGTTACTCGAAGGCGGTTCGAAGCGAGCAGTACTTC
clone size: many
J gene: TRBJ2-7
D gene: NA
V gene: TRBV6-5

CDR3 protein: CASSPKPTGTSGETQYF
CDR3 DNA: TGTGCCAGCAGCCCGAAACCTACCGGGACTAGCGGGGAGACCCAGTACTTC
clone size: many
J gene: TRBJ2-5
D gene: TRBD2
V gene: TRBV5-4

CDR3 protein: CASSRASGGASDTQYF
CDR3 DNA: TGTGCCAGCAGCCGCGCTAGCGGGGGGGCCTCAGATACGCAGTATTTT
clone size: NA
J gene: TRBJ2-3
D gene: TRBD2
V gene: TRBV7-2

CDR3 protein: CASSERGHSGNTIYF
CDR3 DNA: TGTGCCAGCAGTGAGCGGGGCCACTCTGGAAACACCATATATTTT
clone size: NA
J gene: TRBJ1-3
D gene: NA
V gene: TRBV2

CDR3 protein: CASSLARAAYGYTF
CDR3 DNA: TGTGCCAGCAGTTTAGCGCGGGCAGCCTATGGCTACACCTTC
clone size: many
J gene: TRBJ1-2
D gene: NA
V gene: TRBV12-3/TRBV12-4

CDR3 protein: CASSNPTGGNSPLHF
CDR3 DNA: TGTGCCAGCAGCAACCCGACAGGGGGTAATTCACCCCTCCACTTT
clone size: many
J gene: TRBJ1-6
D gene: TRBD1
V gene: TRBV7-8

CDR3 protein: CASSYGDRAGRDTQYF
CDR3 DNA: TGTGCCAGCAGTTACGGGGACAGGGCGGGGAGAGATACGCAGTATTTT
clone size: many
J gene: TRBJ2-3
D gene: TRBD1
V gene: TRBV6-5

CDR3 protein: CSARPGAGAGGTDTQYF
CDR3 DNA: TGCAGTGCCCGCCCCGGGGCGGGGGCTGGGGGTACAGATACGCAGTATTTT
clone size: NA
J gene: TRBJ2-3
D gene: NA
V gene: TRBV20-1

CDR3 protein: CASSAIGGGTEAFF
CDR3 DNA: TGTGCCAGCAGCGCTATAGGGGGCGGCACTGAAGCTTTCTTT
clone size: many
J gene: TRBJ1-1
D gene: TRBD1
V gene: TRBV3-1

CDR3 protein: CASSQVQRGGEADTQYF
CDR3 DNA: TGCGCCAGCAGCCAAGTCCAGCGGGGGGGTGAGGCAGATACGCAGTATTTT
clone size: many
J gene: TRBJ2-3
D gene: TRBD2
V gene: TRBV4-1

CDR3 protein: CASCPGLAGASTDTQYF
CDR3 DNA: TGTGCCAGCTGTCCGGGACTAGCGGGGGCAAGCACAGATACGCAGTATTTT
clone size: medium-sized
J gene: TRBJ2-3
D gene: TRBD2
V gene: TRBV5-6

CDR3 protein: CASSTLRGGQGEQYF
CDR3 DNA: TGTGCCAGCAGCACCCTGAGGGGGGGACAGGGCGAGCAGTACTTC
clone size: many
J gene: TRBJ2-7
D gene: TRBD1
V gene: TRBV12-3/TRBV12-4

CDR3 protein: CASSVTSGGQETQYF
CDR3 DNA: TGTGCCAGCAGCGTTACTAGCGGGGGCCAAGAGACCCAGTACTTC
clone size: many
J gene: TRBJ2-5
D gene: TRBD2
V gene: TRBV9

CDR3 protein: CAYQGLRRDTQYF
CDR3 DNA: TGTGCCTATCAGGGGCTTCGAAGAGATACGCAGTATTTT
clone size: NA
J gene: TRBJ2-3
D gene: NA
V gene: TRBV30

CDR3 protein: CSVRDSSNNEQFF
CDR3 DNA: TGCAGCGTCCGGGACAGCAGTAACAATGAGCAGTTCTTC
clone size: many
J gene: TRBJ2-1
D gene: TRBD1
V gene: TRBV29-1

CDR3 protein: CASTNLGQGNTIYF
CDR3 DNA: TGTGCCAGCACTAACCTCGGACAAGGAAACACCATATATTTT
clone size: few
J gene: TRBJ1-3
D gene: NA
V gene: TRBV12-3/TRBV12-4

CDR3 protein: CASSRDDAEAFF
CDR3 DNA: TGTGCCAGCAGCCGCGATGACGCTGAAGCTTTCTTT
clone size: few
J gene: TRBJ1-1
D gene: NA
V gene: TRBV6-5

CDR3 protein: CASRRTGGSYEQYF
CDR3 DNA: TGTGCCAGCAGACGGACAGGGGGCTCCTACGAGCAGTACTTC
clone size: many
J gene: TRBJ2-7
D gene: TRBD1
V gene: TRBV6-5

CDR3 protein: CARRQGDGQPQHF
CDR3 DNA: TGTGCAAGGCGACAGGGGGACGGTCAGCCCCAGCATTTT
clone size: few
J gene: TRBJ1-5
D gene: NA
V gene: TRBV12-2

CDR3 protein: CASSQRGFTEAFF
CDR3 DNA: TGTGCCAGCAGCCAACGGGGTTTCACTGAAGCTTTCTTT
clone size: many
J gene: TRBJ1-1
D gene: NA
V gene: TRBV14

CDR3 protein: CASSQDYGSPYEQYF
CDR3 DNA: TGTGCCAGCAGCCAAGATTACGGGAGTCCCTACGAGCAGTACTTC
clone size: many
J gene: TRBJ2-7
D gene: NA
V gene: TRBV3-1

CDR3 protein: CSVSAGVNQPQHF
CDR3 DNA: TGCAGCGTGTCGGCAGGGGTTAATCAGCCCCAGCATTTT
clone size: many
J gene: TRBJ1-5
D gene: NA
V gene: TRBV29-1

CDR3 protein: CASSPSGGLYEQYF
CDR3 DNA: TGTGCCAGCAGTCCAAGCGGGGGGTTATACGAGCAGTACTTC
clone size: many
J gene: TRBJ2-7
D gene: TRBD2
V gene: TRBV7-2

CDR3 protein: CASSLPRVAGGDPSTDTQYF
CDR3 DNA: TGTGCCAGCAGCTTACCGAGGGTAGCGGGGGGGGACCCTAGCACAGATACGCAGTATTTT
clone size: many
J gene: TRBJ2-3
D gene: TRBD2
V gene: TRBV11-2

CDR3 protein: CASSDRLAGEETQYF
CDR3 DNA: TGTGCCAGCTCGGACCGGCTAGCGGGGGAAGAGACCCAGTACTTC
clone size: few
J gene: TRBJ2-5
D gene: TRBD2
V gene: TRBV2

CDR3 protein: CASNLRGEGDGYTF
CDR3 DNA: TGTGCCAGCAACCTAAGGGGAGAAGGGGATGGCTACACCTTC
clone size: few
J gene: TRBJ1-2
D gene: NA
V gene: TRBV2

CDR3 protein: CASSMEKGRVVETQYF
CDR3 DNA: TGCGCCAGCAGCATGGAGAAGGGGCGCGTTGTAGAGACCCAGTACTTC
clone size: few
J gene: TRBJ2-5
D gene: NA
V gene: TRBV5-1

CDR3 protein: CASSPTEGADEKLFF
CDR3 DNA: TGTGCCAGCTCACCGACGGAGGGCGCGGATGAAAAACTGTTTTTT
clone size: many
J gene: TRBJ1-4
D gene: NA
V gene: TRBV18

CDR3 protein: CASSLTGTGTDTRYF
CDR3 DNA: TGTGCCAGCAGCTTAACCGGGACAGGGACAGATACGCGGTATTTT
clone size: NA
J gene: TRBJ2-3
D gene: TRBD1
V gene: TRBV11-2

CDR3 protein: CASRRETEAQYF
CDR3 DNA: TGTGCCAGCAGAAGGGAAACGGAGGCCCAGTACTTC
clone size: many
J gene: TRBJ2-5
D gene: NA
V gene: TRBV7-2